This TCR beta chain appears in the sequencing data of a study of cytomegalovirus exposure and HLA in healthy donors. Sampled while nominally healthy, donors likely had unrecorded immune exposures. The PCR employed 60 Vbeta primers together with 13 Jbeta primers. Only in-frame clones appear in the TCRdb table, and some are missing; sequencing was by immunoSEQ multiplex PCR. Of about 130,000 clones in the sample, roughly four fifths were seen once. This CDR3 has 13 amino acids. Per germline, CDR1 MRHNA and CDR2 SNTAGT. V lost 6 bases, J lost 2 bases, and 10 bases lay in between. Whole-study findings and limits: The presence/absence work took it that sequencing depth was about the same across donors. A further, later analysis showed that HLA-associated TCR beta chains (compared with equally common others) were more clonally expanded.

The count of this clone is one. What it binds is unknown. Sequenced material: PBMCs. This chain connects TRBV6-4 to TRBJ1-2, with a possible D match to TRBD1 (5 bases). The sequence derives from a woman in her 40s in good health and CMV-seropositive. For the CDR3, the DNA is TGTGCCAGCAGGAACGACAGCAACTATGGCTACACCTTC. Protein: CASRNDSNYGYTF.